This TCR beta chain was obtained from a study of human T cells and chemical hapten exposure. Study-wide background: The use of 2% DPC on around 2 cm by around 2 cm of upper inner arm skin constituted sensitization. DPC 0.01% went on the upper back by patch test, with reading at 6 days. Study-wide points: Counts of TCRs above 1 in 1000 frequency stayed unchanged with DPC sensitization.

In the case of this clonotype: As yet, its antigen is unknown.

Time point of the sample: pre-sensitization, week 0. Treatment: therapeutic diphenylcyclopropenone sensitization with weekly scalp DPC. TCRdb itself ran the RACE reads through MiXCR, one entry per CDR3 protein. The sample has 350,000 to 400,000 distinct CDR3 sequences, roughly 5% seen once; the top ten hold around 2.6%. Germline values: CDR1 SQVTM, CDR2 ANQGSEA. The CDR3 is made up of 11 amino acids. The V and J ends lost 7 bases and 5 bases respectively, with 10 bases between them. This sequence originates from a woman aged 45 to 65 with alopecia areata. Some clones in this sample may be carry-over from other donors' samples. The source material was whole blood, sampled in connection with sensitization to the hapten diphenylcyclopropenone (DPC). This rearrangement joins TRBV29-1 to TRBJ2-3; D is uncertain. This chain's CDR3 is CSAGSRDTQYF. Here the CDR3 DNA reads TGCAGCGCCGGCTCGAGAGATACGCAGTATTTT.